This T cell receptor beta chain appears in the sequencing data of a study of CD8 T cells in ankylosing spondylitis. V lost 5 bases, J lost 5 bases, and 19 bases lay in between. The CDR3 sequence is 16 residues long. The germline CDR1 and CDR2 sequences are SNHLY and FYNNEI. The sample holds many counts of this clonotype. Making the TCR beta libraries involved quantitative 5'-RACE with molecular barcodes. TCRdb reprocessed the 5' RACE reads via MiXCR and lists one record per CDR3 protein. This sample has around 150,000 distinct CDR3 sequences, with about 32% found just once. The receptor was derived from a male donor with ankylosing spondylitis. This chain joins TRBV2 and TRBJ1-5; weak D call: TRBD1 (6 bases). Sequenced sample: synovial fluid, either unsorted or a sorted T cell fraction (not recorded which). CDR3 region: CASSKTGSVGYQPQHF. CDR3 bases: TGTGCCAGCAGTAAAACAGGGTCGGTGGGCTATCAGCCCCAGCATTTT. Using reference TRBV2 and TRBJ1-5 for the parts outside the CDR3, the full variable domain is EPEVTQTPSHQVTQMGQEVILRCVPISNHLYFYWYRQILGQKVEFLVSFYNNEISEKSEIFDDQFSVERPDGSNFTLKIRSTKLEDSAMYFCASSKTGSVGYQPQHFGDGTRLSIL.